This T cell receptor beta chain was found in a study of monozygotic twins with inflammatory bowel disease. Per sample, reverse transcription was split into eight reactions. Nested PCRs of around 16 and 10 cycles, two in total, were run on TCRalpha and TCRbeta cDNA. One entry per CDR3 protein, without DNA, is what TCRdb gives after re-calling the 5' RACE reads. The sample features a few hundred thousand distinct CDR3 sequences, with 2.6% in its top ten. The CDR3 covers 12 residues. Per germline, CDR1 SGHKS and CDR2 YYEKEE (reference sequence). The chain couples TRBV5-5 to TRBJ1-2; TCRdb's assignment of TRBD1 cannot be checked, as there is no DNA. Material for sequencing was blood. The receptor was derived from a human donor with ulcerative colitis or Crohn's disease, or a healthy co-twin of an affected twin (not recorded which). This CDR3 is CASSAGTPEYTF.